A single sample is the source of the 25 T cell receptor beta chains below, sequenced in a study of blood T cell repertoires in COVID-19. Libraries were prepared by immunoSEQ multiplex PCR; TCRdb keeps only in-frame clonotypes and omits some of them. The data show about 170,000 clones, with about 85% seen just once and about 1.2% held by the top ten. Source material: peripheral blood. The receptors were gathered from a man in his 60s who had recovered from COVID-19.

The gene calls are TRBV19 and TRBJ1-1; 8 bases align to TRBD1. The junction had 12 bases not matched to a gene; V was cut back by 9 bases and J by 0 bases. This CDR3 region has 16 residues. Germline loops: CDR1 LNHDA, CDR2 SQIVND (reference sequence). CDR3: CASPSGQGGLNTEAFF. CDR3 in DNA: TGTGCCAGCCCTTCCGGACAGGGAGGATTGAACACTGAAGCTTTCTTT.

The CDR3 DNA reads as TGTGCCAGTGGCTACCCGGCGGCCGAAACAGGGGGCAGGTCGGAGACCCAGTACTTC. Translating gives CASGYPAAETGGRSETQYF. V usage is TRBV19 and J usage is TRBJ2-5; TRBD1 matches at 9 bases. V was clipped by 8 bases and J by 5 bases; unmatched bases: 24. Germline V gene sequence: CDR1 LNHDA, CDR2 SQIVND (reference sequence). There are 19 residues in the CDR3. Full variable domain (outside the CDR3, taken from reference TRBV19 and TRBJ2-5): DGGITQSPKYLFRKEGQNVTLSCEQNLNHDAMYWYRQDPGQGLRLIYYSQIVNDFQKGDIAEGYSVSREKKESFPLTVTSAQKNPTAFYLCASGYPAAETGGRSETQYFGPGTRLLVL.

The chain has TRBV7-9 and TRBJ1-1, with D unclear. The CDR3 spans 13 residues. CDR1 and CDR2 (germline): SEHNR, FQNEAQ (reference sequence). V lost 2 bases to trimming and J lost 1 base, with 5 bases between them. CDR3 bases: TGTGCCAGCAGCTTACGAGAGAACACTGAAGCTTTCTTT. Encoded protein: CASSLRENTEAFF.

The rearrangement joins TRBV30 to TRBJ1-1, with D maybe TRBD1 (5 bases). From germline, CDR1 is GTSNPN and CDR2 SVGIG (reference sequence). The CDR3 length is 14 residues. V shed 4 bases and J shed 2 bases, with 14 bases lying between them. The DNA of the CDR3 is TGTGCCTGGAACCGGGGGGACCTCAACACTGAAGCTTTCTTT. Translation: CAWNRGDLNTEAFF.

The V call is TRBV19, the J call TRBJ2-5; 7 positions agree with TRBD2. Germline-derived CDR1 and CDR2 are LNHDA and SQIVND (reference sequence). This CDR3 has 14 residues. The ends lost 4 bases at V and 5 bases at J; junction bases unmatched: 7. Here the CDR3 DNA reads TGTGCCAGTAGTAACCCTAGCGGATTGGAGACCCAGTACTTC. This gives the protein CASSNPSGLETQYF.

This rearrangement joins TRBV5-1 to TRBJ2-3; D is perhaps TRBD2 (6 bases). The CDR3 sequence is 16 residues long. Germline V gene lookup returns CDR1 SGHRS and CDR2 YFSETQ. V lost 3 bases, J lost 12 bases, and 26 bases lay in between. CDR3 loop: CASSSYGAGPGGAQYF. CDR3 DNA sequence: TGCGCCAGCAGCTCCTACGGGGCAGGACCTGGCGGGGCCCAGTATTTT.

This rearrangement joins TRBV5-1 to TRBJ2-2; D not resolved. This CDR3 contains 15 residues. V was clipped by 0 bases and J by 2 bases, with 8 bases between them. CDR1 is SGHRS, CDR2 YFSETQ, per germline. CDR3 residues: CASSLATPNTGELFF. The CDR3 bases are TGCGCCAGCAGCTTGGCTACTCCAAACACCGGGGAGCTGTTTTTT.

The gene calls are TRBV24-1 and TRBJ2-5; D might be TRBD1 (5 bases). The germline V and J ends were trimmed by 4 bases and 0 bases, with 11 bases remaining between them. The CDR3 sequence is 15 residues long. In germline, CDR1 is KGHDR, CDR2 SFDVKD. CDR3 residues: CATSDPGHNQETQYF. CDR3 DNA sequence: TGTGCCACCAGTGACCCCGGACACAACCAAGAGACCCAGTACTTC.

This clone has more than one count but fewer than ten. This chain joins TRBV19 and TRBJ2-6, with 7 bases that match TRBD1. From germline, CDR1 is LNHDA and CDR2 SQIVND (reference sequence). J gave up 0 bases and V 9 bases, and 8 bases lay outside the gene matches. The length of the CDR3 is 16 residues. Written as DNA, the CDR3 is TGTGCCAGCTCCGGGACAGCCGACTCTGGGGCCAACGTCCTGACTTTC. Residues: CASSGTADSGANVLTF.

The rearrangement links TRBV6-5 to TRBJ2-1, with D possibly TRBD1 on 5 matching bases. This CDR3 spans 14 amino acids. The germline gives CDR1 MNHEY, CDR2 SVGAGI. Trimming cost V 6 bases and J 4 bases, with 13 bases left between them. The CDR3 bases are TGTGCCAGCAGCCCCAACCCAGGGTACAATGAGCAGTTCTTC. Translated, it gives CASSPNPGYNEQFF.

The DNA for the CDR3 is TGTGCCAGTAGTCTGAACAGGGGGGAGACCCAGTACTTC. Residues: CASSLNRGETQYF. The V gene is TRBV19, the J gene TRBJ2-5; 8 nucleotides align to TRBD1. This CDR3 spans 13 amino acids. Germline V gene lookup returns CDR1 LNHDA and CDR2 SQIVND (reference sequence). Unmatched junction bases numbered 4, after V lost 5 bases and J lost 5 bases.

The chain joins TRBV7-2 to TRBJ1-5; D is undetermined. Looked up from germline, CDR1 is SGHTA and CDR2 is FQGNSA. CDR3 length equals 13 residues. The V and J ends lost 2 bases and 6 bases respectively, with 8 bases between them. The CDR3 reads CASSLRWAQPQHF. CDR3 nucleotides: TGTGCCAGCAGCTTACGGTGGGCTCAGCCCCAGCATTTT. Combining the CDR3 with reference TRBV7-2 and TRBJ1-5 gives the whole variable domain GAGVSQSPSNKVTEKGKDVELRCDPISGHTALYWYRQSLGQGLEFLIYFQGNSAPDKSGLPSDRFSAERTGGSVSTLTIQRTQQEDSAVYLCASSLRWAQPQHFGDGTRLSIL.

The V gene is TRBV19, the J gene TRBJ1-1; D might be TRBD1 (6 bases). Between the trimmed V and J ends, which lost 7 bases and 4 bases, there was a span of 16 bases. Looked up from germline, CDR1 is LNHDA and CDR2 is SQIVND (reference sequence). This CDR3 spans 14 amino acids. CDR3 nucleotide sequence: TGTGCCAGTAACCCGGACAGCATCCTCACTGAAGCTTTCTTT. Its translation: CASNPDSILTEAFF. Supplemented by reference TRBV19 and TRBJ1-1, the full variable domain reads DGGITQSPKYLFRKEGQNVTLSCEQNLNHDAMYWYRQDPGQGLRLIYYSQIVNDFQKGDIAEGYSVSREKKESFPLTVTSAQKNPTAFYLCASNPDSILTEAFFGQGTRLTVV.

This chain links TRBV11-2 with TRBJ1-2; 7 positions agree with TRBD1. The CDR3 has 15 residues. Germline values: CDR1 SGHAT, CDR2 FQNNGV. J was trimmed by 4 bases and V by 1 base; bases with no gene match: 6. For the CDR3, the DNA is TGTGCCAGCAGCTTAGTTGGCCAGGGGGGCTATGGCTACACCTTC. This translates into CASSLVGQGGYGYTF.

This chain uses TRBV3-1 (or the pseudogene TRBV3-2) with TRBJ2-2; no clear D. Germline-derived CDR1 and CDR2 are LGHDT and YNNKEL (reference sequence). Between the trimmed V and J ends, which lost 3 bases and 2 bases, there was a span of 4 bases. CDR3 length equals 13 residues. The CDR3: CASSHLNTGELFF. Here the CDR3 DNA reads TGTGCCAGCAGCCACCTAAACACCGGGGAGCTGTTTTTT.

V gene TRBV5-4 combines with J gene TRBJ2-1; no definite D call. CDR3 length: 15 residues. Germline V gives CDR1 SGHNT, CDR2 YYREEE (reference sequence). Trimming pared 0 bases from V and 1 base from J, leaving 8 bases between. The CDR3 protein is CASSLDGQSYNEQFF. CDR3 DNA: TGTGCCAGCAGCTTGGATGGGCAGTCCTACAATGAGCAGTTCTTC. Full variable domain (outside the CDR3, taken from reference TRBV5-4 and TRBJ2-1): ETGVTQSPTHLIKTRGQQVTLRCSSQSGHNTVSWYQQALGQGPQFIFQYYREEENGRGNFPPRFSGLQFPNYSSELNVNALELDDSALYLCASSLDGQSYNEQFFGPGTRLTVL.

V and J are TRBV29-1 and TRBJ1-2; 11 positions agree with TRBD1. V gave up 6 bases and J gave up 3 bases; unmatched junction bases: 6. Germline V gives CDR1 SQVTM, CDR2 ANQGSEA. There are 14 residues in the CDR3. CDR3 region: CSVGQGAGDYGYTF. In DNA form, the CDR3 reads TGCAGCGTCGGACAGGGGGCGGGGGACTATGGCTACACCTTC.

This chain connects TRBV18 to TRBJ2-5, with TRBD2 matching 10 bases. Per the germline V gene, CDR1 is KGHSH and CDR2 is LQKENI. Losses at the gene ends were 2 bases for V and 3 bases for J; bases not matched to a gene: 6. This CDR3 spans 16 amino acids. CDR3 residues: CASSPFASGGEETQYF. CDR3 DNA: TGTGCCAGCTCACCATTTGCTAGCGGGGGAGAAGAGACCCAGTACTTC.

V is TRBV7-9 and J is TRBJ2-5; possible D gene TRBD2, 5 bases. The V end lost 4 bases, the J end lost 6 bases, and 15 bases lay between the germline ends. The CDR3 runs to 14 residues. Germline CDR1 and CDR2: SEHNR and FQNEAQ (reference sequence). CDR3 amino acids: CASSSGPTGKTQYF. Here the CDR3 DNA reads TGTGCCAGCAGCTCTGGACCAACCGGGAAGACCCAGTACTTC. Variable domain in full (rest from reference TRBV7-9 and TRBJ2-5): DTGVSQNPRHKITKRGQNVTFRCDPISEHNRLYWYRQTLGQGPEFLTYFQNEAQLEKSRLLSDRFSAERPKGSFSTLEIQRTEQGDSAMYLCASSSGPTGKTQYFGPGTRLLVL.

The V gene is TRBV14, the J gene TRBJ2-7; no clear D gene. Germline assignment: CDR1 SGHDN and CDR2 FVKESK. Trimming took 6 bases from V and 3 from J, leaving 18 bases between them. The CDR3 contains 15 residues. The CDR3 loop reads CASRPRPTLIYEQYF. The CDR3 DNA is TGTGCCAGCAGGCCTAGGCCGACCCTGATCTACGAGCAGTACTTC. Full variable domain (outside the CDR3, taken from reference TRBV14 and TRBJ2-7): EAGVTQFPSHSVIEKGQTVTLRCDPISGHDNLYWYRRVMGKEIKFLLHFVKESKQDESGMPNNRFLAERTGGTYSTLKVQPAELEDSGVYFCASRPRPTLIYEQYFGPGTRLTVT.

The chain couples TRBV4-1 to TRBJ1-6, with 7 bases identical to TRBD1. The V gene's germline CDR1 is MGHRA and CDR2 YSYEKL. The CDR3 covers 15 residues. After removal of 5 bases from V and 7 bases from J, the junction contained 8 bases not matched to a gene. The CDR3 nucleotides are TGCGCCAGCAGCTACTCCGGGACAGAAAATTCACCCCTCCACTTT. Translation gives CASSYSGTENSPLHF.

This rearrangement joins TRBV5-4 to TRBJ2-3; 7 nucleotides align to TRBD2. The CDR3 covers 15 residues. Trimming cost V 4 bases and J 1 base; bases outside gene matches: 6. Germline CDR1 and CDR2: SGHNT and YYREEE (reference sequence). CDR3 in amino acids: CASSPTSMGTDTQYF. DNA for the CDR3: TGTGCCAGCAGCCCGACTAGCATGGGCACAGATACGCAGTATTTT.

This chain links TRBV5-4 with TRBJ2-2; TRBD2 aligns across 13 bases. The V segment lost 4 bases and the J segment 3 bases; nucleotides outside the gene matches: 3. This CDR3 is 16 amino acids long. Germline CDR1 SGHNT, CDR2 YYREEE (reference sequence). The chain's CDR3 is CASSRTSGGYTGELFF. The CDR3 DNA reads TGTGCCAGCAGCCGGACTAGCGGGGGATACACCGGGGAGCTGTTTTTT.

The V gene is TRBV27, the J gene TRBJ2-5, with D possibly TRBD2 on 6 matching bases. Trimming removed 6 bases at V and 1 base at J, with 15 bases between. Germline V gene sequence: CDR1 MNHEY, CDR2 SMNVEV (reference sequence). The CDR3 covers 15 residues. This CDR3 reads CASSSQAGIQETQYF. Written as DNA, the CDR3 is TGTGCCAGCAGCTCCCAGGCGGGGATCCAAGAGACCCAGTACTTC.

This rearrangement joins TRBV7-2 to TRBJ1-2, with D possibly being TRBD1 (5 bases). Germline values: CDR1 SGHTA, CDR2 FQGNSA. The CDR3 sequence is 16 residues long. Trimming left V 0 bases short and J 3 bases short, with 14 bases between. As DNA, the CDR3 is TGTGCCAGCAGCTTAGCGCGGGGCAGTGGAGACTATGGCTACACCTTC. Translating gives CASSLARGSGDYGYTF.